This paragraph covers one T cell receptor (beta chain) sequence. Its antigen is unidentified. This sample was taken from a study of shared clonotypes between healthy human individuals. General study points: In this cohort, only blood was sampled, and tissue repertoires likely differ. Clonotypes that were shared across a handful of donors made up approximately 5% of naive CD4 clonotypes. Compared with clonotypes that all four donors shared, non-shared clonotypes had lower generation probabilities.

Only in-frame clones appear in the TCRdb table, and some are missing; sequencing was by immunoSEQ multiplex PCR. The table lists hundreds of thousands of clones, 90% to 95% of them singletons. Naivety among CD8 cells was defined by CD45RO negativity and positive CCR7 selection, thereby excluding terminally differentiated effector memory CD45RA+ cells. This receptor was obtained from a woman aged 25 to 39 in good health. Sequences were obtained from naive CD8+ T cells sorted from blood.

The chain's CDR3 is CASSLSGIGVGELFF. The CDR3 region has the DNA TGTGCCAGCAGTTTATCGGGGATCGGGGTGGGGGAGCTGTTTTTT. The V gene is TRBV28, the J gene TRBJ2-2; a possible D gene is TRBD2 (5 bases). The germline V gene encodes CDR1 MDHEN and CDR2 SYDVKM. This CDR3 contains 15 residues. Trimming took off 1 base at V and 8 bases at J, with 14 bases between the two ends.